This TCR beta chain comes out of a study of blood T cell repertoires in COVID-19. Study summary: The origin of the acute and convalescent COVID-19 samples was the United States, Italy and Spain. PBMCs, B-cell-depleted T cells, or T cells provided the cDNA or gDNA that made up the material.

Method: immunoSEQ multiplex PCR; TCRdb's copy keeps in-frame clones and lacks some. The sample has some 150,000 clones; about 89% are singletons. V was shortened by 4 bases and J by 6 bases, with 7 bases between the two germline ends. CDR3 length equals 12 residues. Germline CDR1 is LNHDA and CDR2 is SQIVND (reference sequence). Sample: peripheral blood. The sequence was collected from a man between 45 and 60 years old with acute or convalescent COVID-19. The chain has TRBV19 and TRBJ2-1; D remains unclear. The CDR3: CASSTTRNEQFF. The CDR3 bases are TGTGCCAGTAGTACGACACGCAATGAGCAGTTCTTC.